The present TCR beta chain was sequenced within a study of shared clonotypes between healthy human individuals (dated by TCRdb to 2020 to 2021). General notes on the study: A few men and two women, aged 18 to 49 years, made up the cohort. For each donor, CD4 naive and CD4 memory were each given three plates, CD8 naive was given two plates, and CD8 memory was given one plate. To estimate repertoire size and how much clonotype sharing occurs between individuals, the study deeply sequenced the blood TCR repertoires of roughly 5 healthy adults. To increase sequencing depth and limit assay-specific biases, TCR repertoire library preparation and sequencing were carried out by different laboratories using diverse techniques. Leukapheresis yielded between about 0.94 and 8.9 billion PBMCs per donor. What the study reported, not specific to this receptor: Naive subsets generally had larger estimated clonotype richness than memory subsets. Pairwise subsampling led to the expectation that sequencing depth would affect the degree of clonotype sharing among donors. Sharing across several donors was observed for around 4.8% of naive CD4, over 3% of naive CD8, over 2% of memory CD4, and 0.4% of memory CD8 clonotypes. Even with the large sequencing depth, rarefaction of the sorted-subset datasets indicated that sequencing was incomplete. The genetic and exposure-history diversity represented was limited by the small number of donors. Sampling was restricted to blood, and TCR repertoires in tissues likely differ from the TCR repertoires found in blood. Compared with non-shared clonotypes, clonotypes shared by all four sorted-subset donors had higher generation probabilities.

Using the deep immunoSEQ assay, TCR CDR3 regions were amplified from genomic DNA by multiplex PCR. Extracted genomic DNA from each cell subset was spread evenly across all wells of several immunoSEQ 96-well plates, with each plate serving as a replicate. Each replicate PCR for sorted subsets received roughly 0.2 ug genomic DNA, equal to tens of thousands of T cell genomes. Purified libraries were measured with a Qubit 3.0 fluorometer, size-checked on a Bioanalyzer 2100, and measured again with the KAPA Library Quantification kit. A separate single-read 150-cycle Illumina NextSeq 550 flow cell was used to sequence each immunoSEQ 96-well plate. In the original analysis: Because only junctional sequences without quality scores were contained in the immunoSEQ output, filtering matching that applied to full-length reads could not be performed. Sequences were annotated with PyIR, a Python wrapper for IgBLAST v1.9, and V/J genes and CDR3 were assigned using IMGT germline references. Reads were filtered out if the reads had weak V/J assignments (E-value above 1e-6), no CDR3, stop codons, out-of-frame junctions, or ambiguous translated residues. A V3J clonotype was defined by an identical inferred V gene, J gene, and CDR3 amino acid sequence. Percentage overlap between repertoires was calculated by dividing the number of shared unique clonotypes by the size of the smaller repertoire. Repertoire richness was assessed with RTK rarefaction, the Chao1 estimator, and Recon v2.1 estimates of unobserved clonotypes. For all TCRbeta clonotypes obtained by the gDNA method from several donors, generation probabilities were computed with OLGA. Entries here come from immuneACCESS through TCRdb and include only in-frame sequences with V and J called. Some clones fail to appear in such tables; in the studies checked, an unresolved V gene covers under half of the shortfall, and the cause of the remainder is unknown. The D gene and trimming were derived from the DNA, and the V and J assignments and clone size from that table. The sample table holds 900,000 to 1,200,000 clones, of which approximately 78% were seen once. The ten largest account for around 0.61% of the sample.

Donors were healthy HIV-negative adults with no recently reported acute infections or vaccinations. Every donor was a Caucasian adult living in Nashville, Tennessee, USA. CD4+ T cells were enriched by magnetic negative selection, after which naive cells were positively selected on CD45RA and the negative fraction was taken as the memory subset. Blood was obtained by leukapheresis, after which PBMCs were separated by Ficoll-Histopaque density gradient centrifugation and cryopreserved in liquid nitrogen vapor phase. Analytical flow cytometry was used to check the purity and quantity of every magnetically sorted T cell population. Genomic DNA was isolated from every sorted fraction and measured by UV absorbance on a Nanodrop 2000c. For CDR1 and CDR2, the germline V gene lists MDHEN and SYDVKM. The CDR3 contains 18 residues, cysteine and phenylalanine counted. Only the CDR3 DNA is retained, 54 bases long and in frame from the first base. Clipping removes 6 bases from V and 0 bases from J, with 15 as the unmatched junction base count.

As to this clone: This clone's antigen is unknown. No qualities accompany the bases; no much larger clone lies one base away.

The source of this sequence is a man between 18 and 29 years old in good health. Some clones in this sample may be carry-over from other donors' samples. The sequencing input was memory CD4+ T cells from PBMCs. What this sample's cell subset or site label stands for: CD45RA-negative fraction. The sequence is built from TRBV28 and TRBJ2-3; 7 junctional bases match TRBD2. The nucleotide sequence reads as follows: TGTGCCAGCAGCCGCTCGCAGTTTAGCGGGCTTAGCACAGATACGCAGTATTTT. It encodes CASSRSQFSGLSTDTQYF.